These 5 T cell receptor beta chains originate from one sample sequenced in a study of T cells in Graves' hyperthyroidism and ophthalmopathy. Authors of the study amplified TCR beta CDR3 regions from RNA transcripts. When the TCR CDR3 underwent first-round RT-PCR, the HTBI primer set was used. TCRdb reanalysed the multiplex PCR reads using MiXCR and keeps one entry per CDR3 protein. The sample has under 750,000 distinct CDR3 sequences; 15% to 20% are singletons. The source material was blood. The receptors originated from a woman between 50 and 59 years old with Graves' hyperthyroidism that later progressed to Graves' ophthalmopathy.

Turning to this clonotype: With a much larger clone just one base away, this may be a read error. The chain links TRBV2 to TRBJ2-3; TRBD1 matches at 12 bases. Germline V gives CDR1 SNHLY, CDR2 FYNNEI. The CDR3 sequence is 17 residues long. CDR3 protein: CASGEGGQGARSDTQYF. CDR3 DNA sequence: TGTGCCAGCGGTGAAGGGGGACAGGGGGCACGGTCAGATACGCAGTATTTT. Drawing the rest from reference TRBV2 and TRBJ2-3, the complete variable domain is EPEVTQTPSHQVTQMGQEVILRCVPISNHLYFYWYRQILGQKVEFLVSFYNNEISEKSEIFDDQFSVERPDGSNFTLKIRSTKLEDSAMYFCASGEGGQGARSDTQYFGPGTRLTVL.

This clonotype was recorded a few times. The V and J genes are TRBV5-1 and TRBJ1-1, with 7 bases aligning to TRBD1. V dropped 5 bases and J dropped 7; count of bases not matched to a gene: 2. The CDR3 contains 11 residues. Germline CDR1 is SGHRS and CDR2 is YFSETQ. As DNA, the CDR3 is TGCGCCAGCAGATGGGACAGTGAAGCTTTCTTT. It codes for CASRWDSEAFF.

There are many counts of this clonotype. The chain couples TRBV11-2 to TRBJ2-7; no clear D gene. Germline CDR1 SGHAT, CDR2 FQNNGV. Trimming stripped 0 bases from V and 5 bases from J, with 2 bases between. The CDR3 runs to 11 residues. In DNA form, the CDR3 reads TGTGCCAGCAGCTTAGAGGACGAGCAGTACTTC. This translates into CASSLEDEQYF.

Details on this clonotype: Compared with germline, one end of the junction differs, possibly owing to a read error. This sequence joins TRBV6-1 and TRBJ2-1; 8 bases map to TRBD2. CDR1 is MNHNS, CDR2 SASEGT, per germline. The CDR3 consists of 15 residues. The CDR3 region has the DNA TGCGCCAGCACCCGGGGGGGGTTTGATCGCAATGAGCAGTTCTTC. The encoded protein is CASTRGGFDRNEQFF.

The chain employs TRBV7-9 and TRBJ2-5; TRBD2 is a possible D gene (6 bases). Germline V lookup: CDR1 SEHNR, CDR2 FQNEAQ (reference sequence). This CDR3 contains 13 residues. V lost 8 bases and J 4 bases, leaving 14 bases between the germline ends. The CDR3 loop reads CASRGVAGETQYF. In nucleotides, the CDR3 is TGTGCCAGCCGCGGGGTCGCGGGAGAGACCCAGTACTTC.